The clone carrying this T cell receptor (beta chain) has a handful of counts. Germline V gene data show CDR1 as LNHDA and CDR2 as SQIVND (reference sequence). V was clipped by 6 bases and J by 1 base; unmatched bases: 8. This CDR3 comprises 16 residues. TCRdb ran MiXCR on the RT-PCR reads and lists one entry per CDR3 protein. The sample has more than 25,000 distinct CDR3 sequences; about 8% are singletons. This entry is derived from a study of patients and donors after allogeneic stem cell transplantation. The TCR was taken from a human donor who was either an allogeneic HSCT recipient or a stem cell or donor lymphocyte infusion donor (not recorded which). It is not recorded whose cells these are; they may come from a transplant donor. V and J are TRBV19 and TRBJ2-7; 11 nucleotides agree with TRBD2. Specimen: blood, either unsorted or a sorted T cell fraction (not recorded which). The CDR3 protein is CASRTTSGGTSYEQYF. In nucleotides, the CDR3 is TGTGCCAGTAGAACAACTAGCGGGGGAACGTCCTACGAGCAGTACTTC.